The rows below give T cell receptor beta chains drawn from one sample of a study of cytomegalovirus exposure and HLA in healthy donors. Sequencing was performed with immunoSEQ multiplex PCR; in TCRdb, only in-frame clones are kept and a portion is missing. The sample has fewer than 200,000 clones; about 85% are singletons. Sequenced input: PBMCs. The receptors were sampled from a man younger than 35 in good health and CMV-seropositive. Both conserved end residues are part of each CDR3. A D gene is named only where the DNA matches it firmly.

j_gene	d_gene	v_gene	CDR3aa
TRBJ1-3	.	TRBV7-9	CASSLGGTSSSGNTIYF
TRBJ1-2	.	TRBV2	CASVNEGFGYTF
TRBJ2-1	TRBD2	TRBV7-9	CASSSTSGRANEQFF
TRBJ2-1	TRBD1	TRBV28	CASSFRDRGGDEQFF
TRBJ2-3	.	TRBV5-4	CASSLRGGTDTQYF
TRBJ1-2	.	TRBV6-6	CALGGSFYGYTF
TRBJ2-3	.	TRBV29-1	CSVEGPGGTDTQYF
TRBJ2-3	.	TRBV5-6	CASSFPGSSQGITDTQYF
TRBJ1-1	.	TRBV19	CASSPEGGRTMNTEAFF
TRBJ1-4	TRBD1	TRBV2	CASSGTGVVEKLFF
TRBJ1-4	TRBD1	TRBV30	CAWKSPGQGGEKLFF
TRBJ2-6	.	TRBV27	CASSFTEAGANVLTF
TRBJ2-2	.	TRBV5-1	CASSLGSRANTGELFF
TRBJ1-2	.	TRBV28	CASSKRVSYGYTF
TRBJ1-3	.	TRBV6-5	CASMKQGLSGNTIYF
TRBJ2-7	TRBD2	TRBV4-1	CASSQLDMGLAGGNEQYF
TRBJ1-1	.	TRBV19	CASSDGGDRGAAFF
TRBJ2-5	.	TRBV27	CASSFLGYQETQYF
TRBJ2-1	TRBD2	TRBV7-2	CASSLALASGSSYNEQFF
TRBJ1-2	.	TRBV5-1	CASTGSRYGYTF